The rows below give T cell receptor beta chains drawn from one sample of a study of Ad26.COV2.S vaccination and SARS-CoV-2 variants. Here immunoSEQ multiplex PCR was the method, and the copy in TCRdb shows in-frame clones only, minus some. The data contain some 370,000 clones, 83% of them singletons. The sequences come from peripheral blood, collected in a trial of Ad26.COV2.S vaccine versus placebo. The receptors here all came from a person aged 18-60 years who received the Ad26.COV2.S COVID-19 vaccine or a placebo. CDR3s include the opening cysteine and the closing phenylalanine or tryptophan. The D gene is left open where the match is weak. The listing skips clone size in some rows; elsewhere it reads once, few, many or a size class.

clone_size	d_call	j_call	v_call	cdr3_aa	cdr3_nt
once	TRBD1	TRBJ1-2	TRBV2	CASSTGAGYGYTF	TGTGCCAGCAGTACAGGGGCCGGCTATGGCTACACCTTC
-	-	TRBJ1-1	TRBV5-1	CASSLVGSPSHTEAFF	TGCGCCAGCAGCTTGGTCGGTTCCCCATCGCACACTGAAGCTTTCTTT
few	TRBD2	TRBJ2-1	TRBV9	CASSSGTSGSNEQFF	TGTGCCAGCAGCAGCGGGACTAGCGGATCCAATGAGCAGTTCTTC
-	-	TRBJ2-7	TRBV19	CASSIALGLNYEQYF	TGTGCCAGTAGTATAGCTCTTGGGTTAAACTACGAGCAGTACTTC
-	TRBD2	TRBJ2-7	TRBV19	CASSPEREGLSYEQYF	TGTGCCAGTAGTCCTGAGCGGGAGGGACTATCCTACGAGCAGTACTTC
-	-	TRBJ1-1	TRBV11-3	CASSSYGGAEAFF	TGTGCCAGCAGCTCTTACGGAGGGGCTGAAGCTTTCTTT
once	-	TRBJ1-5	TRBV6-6	CASDIGLAQPQHF	TGTGCCAGCGATATTGGACTGGCTCAGCCCCAGCATTTT
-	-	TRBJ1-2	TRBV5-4	CASSFTGNYGYTF	TGTGCCAGCAGCTTCACAGGGAACTATGGCTACACCTTC
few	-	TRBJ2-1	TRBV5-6	CASSLAGRDNDEQFF	TGTGCCAGCAGCTTGGCGGGACGCGACAACGATGAGCAGTTCTTC
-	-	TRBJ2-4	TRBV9	CASSPDLQGVKNIQYF	TGTGCCAGCAGCCCGGATCTTCAGGGAGTGAAAAACATTCAGTACTTC
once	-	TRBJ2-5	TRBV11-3	CASRSGREETQYF	TGTGCCAGCAGATCCGGGAGAGAAGAGACCCAGTACTTC
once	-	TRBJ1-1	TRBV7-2	CASSLVLGNTEAFF	TGTGCCAGCAGCTTAGTGCTGGGAAACACTGAAGCTTTCTTT
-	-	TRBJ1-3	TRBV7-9	CASNSQNYRSGNTIYF	TGTGCCAGCAACTCCCAAAACTACAGGTCTGGAAACACCATATATTTT
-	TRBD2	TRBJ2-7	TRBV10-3	CAIRSSGRAYEQYF	TGTGCCATCAGGAGTAGCGGGAGAGCCTACGAGCAGTACTTC
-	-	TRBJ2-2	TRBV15	CATSRDPGIAGELFF	TGTGCCACCAGCAGAGATCCAGGGATTGCCGGGGAGCTGTTTTTT
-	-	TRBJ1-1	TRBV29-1	CSVYGVRTEAFF	TGCAGCGTCTACGGGGTGAGAACTGAAGCTTTCTTT
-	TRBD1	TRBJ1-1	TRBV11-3	CASSLQGAFGIDTEAFF	TGTGCCAGCAGCTTGCAGGGGGCGTTCGGGATCGACACTGAAGCTTTCTTT
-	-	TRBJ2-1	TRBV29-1	CSAWGASYNEQFF	TGCAGCGCGTGGGGAGCCTCCTACAATGAGCAGTTCTTC
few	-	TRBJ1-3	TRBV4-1	CASSQSGVSGNTIYF	TGCGCCAGCAGCCAGTCAGGGGTCTCTGGAAACACCATATATTTT
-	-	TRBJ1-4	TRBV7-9	CASSSRQIFATNEKLFF	TGTGCCAGCAGCTCGCGACAGATTTTTGCAACTAATGAAAAACTGTTTTTT
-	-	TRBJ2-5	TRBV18	CASSPRKLQETQYF	TGTGCCAGCTCACCGAGGAAGTTGCAAGAGACCCAGTACTTC
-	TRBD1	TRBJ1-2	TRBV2	CASVRQGRNYGYTF	TGTGCCAGCGTACGACAGGGGCGTAACTATGGCTACACCTTC
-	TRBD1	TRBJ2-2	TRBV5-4	CASSLVQGATGELFF	TGTGCCAGCAGCTTGGTTCAGGGGGCCACCGGGGAGCTGTTTTTT
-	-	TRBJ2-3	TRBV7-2	CASSFDTQYF	TGTGCCAGCAGCTTTGATACGCAGTATTTT
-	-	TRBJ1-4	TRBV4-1	CASSRDLDEKLFF	TGCGCCAGCTCTCGGGACCTGGACGAAAAACTGTTTTTT
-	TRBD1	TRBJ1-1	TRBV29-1	CSVQSGTEIAEAFF	TGCAGCGTTCAAAGCGGGACAGAAATAGCTGAAGCTTTCTTT
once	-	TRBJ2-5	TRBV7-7	CASSYRAGNQETQYF	TGTGCCAGCAGCTACCGGGCGGGGAACCAAGAGACCCAGTACTTC
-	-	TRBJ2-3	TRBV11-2	CASSLSGANTDTQYF	TGTGCCAGCAGCTTATCGGGAGCCAACACAGATACGCAGTATTTT
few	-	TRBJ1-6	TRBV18	CASSPLEAYNSPLHF	TGTGCCAGCTCACCTCTGGAGGCCTATAATTCACCCCTCCACTTT
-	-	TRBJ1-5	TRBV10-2	CASSESGGVGQPQHF	TGCGCCAGCAGTGAGTCGGGAGGGGTAGGGCAGCCCCAGCATTTT
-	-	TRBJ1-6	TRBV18	CASSPRSGGNSPLHF	TGTGCCAGCTCACCTAGGTCCGGGGGCAATTCACCCCTCCACTTT
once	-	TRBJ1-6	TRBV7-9	CASSLTQGNNSPLHF	TGTGCCAGCAGCTTAACGCAGGGGAATAATTCACCCCTCCACTTT
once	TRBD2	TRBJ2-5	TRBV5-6	CASTFRGGLETQYF	TGTGCCAGCACCTTTCGGGGGGGCTTAGAGACCCAGTACTTC
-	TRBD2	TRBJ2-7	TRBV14	CASSHGLAEYEQYF	TGTGCCAGCAGCCATGGACTAGCGGAATACGAGCAGTACTTC
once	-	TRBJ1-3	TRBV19	CASSSTASGNTIYF	TGTGCCAGTAGTTCGACAGCCTCTGGAAACACCATATATTTT
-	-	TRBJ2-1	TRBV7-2	CASSLKYSSYNEQFF	TGTGCCAGCAGCTTAAAGTATTCCTCCTACAATGAGCAGTTCTTC
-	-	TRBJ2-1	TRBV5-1	CASSPETGRYNEQFF	TGCGCCAGCAGCCCGGAGACAGGAAGATACAATGAGCAGTTCTTC
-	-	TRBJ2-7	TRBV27	CASSLSSLYEQYF	TGTGCCAGCAGTTTGAGCAGCCTCTACGAGCAGTACTTC
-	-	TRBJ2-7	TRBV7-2	CASLRDGTRSYEQYF	TGTGCCAGCCTTAGGGACGGGACGCGCTCCTACGAGCAGTACTTC
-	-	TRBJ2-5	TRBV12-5	CASGSPGAGETQYF	TGTGCTAGTGGTTCCCCGGGGGCGGGAGAGACCCAGTACTTC
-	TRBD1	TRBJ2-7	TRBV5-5	CASSYSRDRPSEQYF	TGTGCCAGCAGCTACTCCCGGGACAGGCCAAGCGAGCAGTACTTC
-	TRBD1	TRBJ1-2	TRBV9	CASSTTGTGYGYTF	TGTGCCAGCAGCACAACCGGGACAGGGTATGGCTACACCTTC
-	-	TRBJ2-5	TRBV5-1	CASSLETGSGTQYF	TGCGCCAGCAGCCTCGAGACAGGATCGGGGACCCAGTACTTC
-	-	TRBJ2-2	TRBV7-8	CASSNRPRGTGELFF	TGTGCCAGCAGCAACCGTCCAAGGGGCACCGGGGAGCTGTTTTTT
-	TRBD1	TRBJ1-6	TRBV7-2	CASSPGQGFGSPLHF	TGTGCCAGCAGCCCGGGACAGGGGTTTGGTTCACCCCTCCACTTT
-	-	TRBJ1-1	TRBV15	CATSTRDMNTEAFF	TGTGCCACCAGCACCCGAGATATGAACACTGAAGCTTTCTTT
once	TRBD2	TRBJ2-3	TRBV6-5	CASSYAGAGTDTQYF	TGTGCCAGCAGTTACGCGGGAGCCGGTACAGATACGCAGTATTTT
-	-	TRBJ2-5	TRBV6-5	CASRPGLQETQYF	TGTGCCAGCAGACCGGGACTTCAAGAGACCCAGTACTTC
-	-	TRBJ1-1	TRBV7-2	CASSLWGAGTEAFF	TGTGCCAGCAGCTTATGGGGGGCGGGCACTGAAGCTTTCTTT
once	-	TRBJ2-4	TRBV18	CASSPGTEAKGIQYF	TGTGCCAGCTCACCAGGGACCGAGGCCAAAGGCATTCAGTACTTC
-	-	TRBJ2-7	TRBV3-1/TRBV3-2	CASSQGSYEQYF	TGTGCCAGCAGCCAAGGTAGCTACGAGCAGTACTTC
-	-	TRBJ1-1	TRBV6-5	CASSYNRNTEAFF	TGTGCCAGCAGTTACAATAGGAACACTGAAGCTTTCTTT
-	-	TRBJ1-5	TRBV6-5	CASKWGSNQPQHF	TGTGCCAGCAAGTGGGGAAGCAATCAGCCCCAGCATTTT
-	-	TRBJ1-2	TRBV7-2	CASSAEPGGDGYTF	TGTGCCAGCAGCGCCGAACCAGGTGGCGATGGCTACACCTTC
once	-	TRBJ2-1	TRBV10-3	CAISESIQWSREQFF	TGTGCCATCAGTGAGTCGATACAGTGGTCAAGGGAGCAGTTCTTC
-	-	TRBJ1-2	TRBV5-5	CASSLFDSAYGYTF	TGTGCCAGCAGCCTATTCGACAGTGCCTATGGCTACACCTTC
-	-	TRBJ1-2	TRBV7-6	CASSSSPYYGYTF	TGTGCCAGCAGCTCCTCCCCGTACTATGGCTACACCTTC
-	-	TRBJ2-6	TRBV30	CALYGPGANVLTF	TGTGCCTTATATGGGCCTGGGGCCAACGTCCTGACTTTC
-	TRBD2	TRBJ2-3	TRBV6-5	CASSYRGVLVDTQYF	TGTGCCAGCAGTTACCGGGGGGTCTTAGTAGATACGCAGTATTTT